Sequencing of this T cell receptor (beta chain) was carried out in a study of blood T cells in healthy people across ages (dated by TCRdb to between 2015 and 2017). Study-wide context: Template switching captured roughly one uniquely barcoded TCR beta cDNA molecule per two T cells in model experiments. Age-related changes in TCR beta repertoire diversity were measured in the study by deep sequencing normalized with unique cDNA molecular identifiers. Donors were grouped into four age groups: young (average roughly 17 years), middle-aged (over 35), aged (approximately 58) and long-lived (just over 80). To avoid experimental bias, donors of different ages were distributed randomly across sequencing lanes. Two additional independent replicas of 1 million unique cDNA reads from the same blood draw were analyzed for two donors (one aged 18 to 29 and one aged 80 or older). What the research found in general, with its limitations: The percentage of naive T cells measured by flow cytometry correlated strongly with observed TCR beta diversity. Estimates of total diversity based on one million sequenced T cells were regarded as lower bounds and as underestimates. Since profiling was done on bulk unsorted PBMCs, naive and antigen-experienced compartments could not be conclusively compared. As age increased, observed TCR beta diversity per million T cells dropped in a roughly linear way, and a significant reduction was already evident by age about 36. Compared with the aged group, the long-lived group had more naive CD4+ T cells, fewer expanded clones and increased TCR diversity, suggesting age selection. Donor CMV infection status was unknown, potentially confounding age-related changes in expanded clonotypes.

A word on this clonotype: Its antigen target is currently unknown. No base-level quality is on record; no much larger clone is a single base apart.

Library preparation used 5' RACE. The data were produced on an Illumina HiSeq 2500. A second PCR of 7 to 11 cycles was run with a J-beta primer mix and a sample-barcoded 5' primer. A template-switch 5' adaptor carrying 12 random nucleotides introduced a unique molecular identifier onto each TCR beta cDNA molecule. Each sample yielded at least 2.5 million CDR3-containing paired-end reads. First-strand cDNA was synthesized from all RNA with the Mint cDNA synthesis kit, primed by a TRBC-specific oligonucleotide. Following uracil-DNA glycosylase treatment, all cDNA underwent a first 18-cycle PCR with the universal primers M1SS and BC2_uni_R. From the authors' description of their analysis: For normalization, 1 million high-quality reads, each with a distinct molecular identifier, were randomly selected from each sample. Reads with shared molecular identifiers were discarded instead of being binned into consensus sequences. MiTCR, run with a Q25 quality threshold and the strictest error-elimination algorithm, handled CDR3 identification, clonotype clustering and error correction. A nonparametric unseen species model using Euler transformation provided a lower-bound estimate of total TCR beta diversity. The raw public reads went through TCRdb reprocessing: fastp at Q25, MiXCR clone calling, in-frame beta chains kept. Duplicate CDR3 protein sequences are folded into a single record with the most common DNA and genes. The V and J calls follow TCRdb's processing rather than the paper's. For this sample there are about 780,000 distinct CDR3 sequences; more than 35% appear just once. The ten biggest clones cover 15% to 20% of the sample.

Systemically healthy Caucasian individuals from Russia, 35 to 50 in total and aged about 6 to 100 years, were included as donors. Ten milliliters of peripheral blood were drawn from each donor into EDTA-treated Vacutainer tubes. Ficoll-Paque density-gradient centrifugation was used to isolate PBMCs, with at least 6.5 million per sample. Trizol reagent was used to extract total RNA from the PBMCs, yielding at least 6 micrograms per sample. Naive CD45RAhigh/CD27high T cell percentages were measured by flow cytometry on a PBMC aliquot from every donor. This clonotype was sampled from a man at least 80 years old in good health. Sequenced material: blood.

At the DNA level, the sequence is TGTGCCATCAGTGAGAGGGTAGCGGGAGACAATGAGCAGTTCTTC. The translation is CAISERVAGDNEQFF. The sequence links TRBV10-3 to TRBJ2-1; 9 central bases correspond to TRBD2. The germline V gene specifies ENHRY as CDR1 and SYGVKD as CDR2. V loses 2 bases at its end and J loses 5 bases; junction bases beyond the gene matches: 4. From the cysteine through the phenylalanine, the CDR3 covers 15 amino acids. Only the CDR3 DNA stays, 45 bases, in frame from base 1.